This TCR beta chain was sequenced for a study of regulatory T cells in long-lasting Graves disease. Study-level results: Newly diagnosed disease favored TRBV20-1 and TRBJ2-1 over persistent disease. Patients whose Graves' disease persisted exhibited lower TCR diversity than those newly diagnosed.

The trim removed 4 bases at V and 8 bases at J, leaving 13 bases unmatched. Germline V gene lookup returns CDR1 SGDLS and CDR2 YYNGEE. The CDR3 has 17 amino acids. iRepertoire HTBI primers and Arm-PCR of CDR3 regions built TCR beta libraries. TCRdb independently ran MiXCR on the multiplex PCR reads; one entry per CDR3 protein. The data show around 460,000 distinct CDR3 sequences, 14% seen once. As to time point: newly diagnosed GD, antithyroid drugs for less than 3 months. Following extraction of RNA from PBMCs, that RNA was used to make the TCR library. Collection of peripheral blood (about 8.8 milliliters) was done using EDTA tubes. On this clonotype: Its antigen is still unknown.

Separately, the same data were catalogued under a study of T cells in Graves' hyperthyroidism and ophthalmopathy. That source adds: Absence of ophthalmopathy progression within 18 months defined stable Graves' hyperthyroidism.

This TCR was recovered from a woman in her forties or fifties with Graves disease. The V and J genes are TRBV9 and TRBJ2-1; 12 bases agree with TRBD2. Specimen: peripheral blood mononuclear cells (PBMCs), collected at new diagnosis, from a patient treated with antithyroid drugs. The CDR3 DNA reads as TGTGCCAGCAGCCCACCCTGGGCTAGCGGGAGGGGGTATGAGCAGTTCTTC. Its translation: CASSPPWASGRGYEQFF.